The source of this TCR beta chain is a study of T cells in Graves' hyperthyroidism and ophthalmopathy. Study-level findings and limits: The majority of expanded thyroid clonotypes above 0.001 also appeared in blood. For ophthalmopathy, model prediction preceded onset by a median about six months.

This clonotype was counted between two and nine times. Its cognate antigen is unknown. Germline trimming cut 6 bases from V and 4 bases from J; bases unmatched to any gene: 11. This CDR3 spans 15 amino acids. The germline CDR1 and CDR2 sequences are MNHNS and SASEGT. Amplification targeted TCR beta CDR3 regions from RNA transcripts. Using the HTBI primer set, a first-round RT-PCR was run on the TCR CDR3. TCRdb reprocessed the multiplex PCR reads with MiXCR, giving one entry per CDR3 protein. The sample carries a few hundred thousand distinct CDR3 sequences, about 15% recorded once. The study left out patients who had uncontrolled infection, other autoimmune disease, pregnancy or lactation. The study based diagnoses on clinical symptoms, serum thyroxine and TRAb, thyroid ultrasound and orbital computed tomography.

The V gene is TRBV6-1, the J gene TRBJ2-5; 7 nucleotides agree with TRBD1. The sample comprised blood. The TCR was taken from a woman aged 25 to 45 with Graves' hyperthyroidism. The CDR3 loop reads CASRGVQGIGETQYF. DNA for the CDR3: TGTGCCAGCAGGGGGGTACAGGGGATAGGAGAGACCCAGTACTTC.